Listed below are T cell receptor beta chains from one sample, sequenced in a study of breast tumors, draining lymph nodes, adjacent tissues. TCRdb passed the multiplex PCR reads through MiXCR, listing each CDR3 protein once. This table holds about 130,000 distinct CDR3 sequences, 21% found once. The material sequenced was axillary lymph node tissue. The receptors shown here come from a female donor with breast cancer. Some clones in this sample may be carry-over from other donors' samples. The CDR3 runs from the conserved cysteine through the conserved F or W. A D gene is named only where the DNA matches it firmly. Rows give clone size only sometimes, using once, few, many, or a class for an expanded clone.

v_call	clone_size	j_call	d_call	cdr3_aa	cdr3_nt
TRBV5-5	many	TRBJ1-3	.	CASSIPMTGGNTIYF	TGTGCCAGCAGCATCCCGATGACAGGTGGAAACACCATATATTTT
TRBV6-5	many	TRBJ1-2	TRBD1	CASSRDRDSTTNYGYTF	TGTGCCAGCAGTAGGGACAGGGACTCTACCACCAACTATGGCTACACCTTC
TRBV5-1	.	TRBJ1-6	TRBD1	CVSRSITGAVRNSPLHF	TGCGTCAGCAGGAGTATTACAGGGGCAGTTCGGAATTCACCCCTCCACTTT
TRBV28	few	TRBJ2-3	.	CASSFRLGGGTDTQYF	TGTGCCAGCAGTTTTCGTTTAGGGGGGGGCACAGATACGCAGTATTTT
TRBV30	few	TRBJ2-1	TRBD1	CAWRIRQGAVNEQFF	TGTGCCTGGAGGATTCGACAGGGGGCCGTTAATGAGCAGTTCTTC
TRBV20-1	many	TRBJ2-7	TRBD2	CSARDRLAGWYEQYF	TGCAGTGCTAGAGATCGACTAGCGGGATGGTACGAGCAGTACTTC
TRBV10-3	many	TRBJ2-7	.	CAISESGQEEYEQYF	TGTGCCATCAGTGAGTCGGGGCAGGAGGAGTACGAGCAGTACTTC
TRBV19	many	TRBJ1-5	.	CASSIQQSYSNQPQHF	TGTGCCAGTAGTATTCAACAGTCCTATAGCAATCAGCCCCAGCATTTT
TRBV3-1	.	TRBJ2-5	.	CASSLRGGETQYF	TGTGCCAGCAGCTTAAGAGGGGGAGAGACCCAGTACTTC
TRBV20-1	many	TRBJ2-1	.	CSARRIRDSAHSYNEQFF	TGCAGTGCTAGACGCATAAGGGATAGCGCTCACTCCTACAATGAGCAGTTCTTC
TRBV12-3/TRBV12-4	many	TRBJ2-1	TRBD2	CASSFGGRASSSYNEQFF	TGTGCCAGCAGTTTTGGAGGGAGGGCAAGCTCTTCCTACAATGAGCAGTTCTTC
TRBV7-9	many	TRBJ2-2	TRBD2	CASSLTSGRRNGELFF	TGTGCCAGCAGCTTAACTAGCGGGAGAAGGAACGGGGAGCTGTTTTTT
TRBV30	.	TRBJ2-7	.	CAWSPDSRPYEQYF	TGTGCCTGGTCCCCGGACAGCCGTCCCTACGAGCAGTACTTC
TRBV4-2	many	TRBJ2-1	.	CASSQNENYNEQFF	TGTGCCAGCAGCCAAAACGAGAACTACAATGAGCAGTTCTTC
TRBV4-2	many	TRBJ2-5	TRBD1	CASSQDNRGQQETQYF	TGTGCCAGCAGCCAAGATAACAGGGGGCAGCAAGAGACCCAGTACTTC
TRBV6-5	many	TRBJ1-2	.	CASSPTGPAGYTF	TGTGCCAGCTCGCCGACAGGTCCCGCTGGCTACACCTTC
TRBV3-1	.	TRBJ2-7	.	CASSPRPGPGNFAQYF	TGTGCCAGCAGCCCCCGACCGGGACCGGGAAACTTTGCGCAGTACTTC
TRBV9	many	TRBJ2-7	.	CASSPPGASYEQYF	TGTGCCAGCAGCCCACCGGGGGCCTCCTACGAGCAGTACTTC
TRBV25-1	few	TRBJ2-5	TRBD1	CASSGDRAQQETQYF	TGTGCCAGCAGCGGGGACAGGGCCCAGCAAGAGACCCAGTACTTC
TRBV12-3/TRBV12-4	many	TRBJ2-7	TRBD2	CAIHGSRGGERGTYEQYF	TGTGCCATCCATGGGAGTAGGGGAGGGGAGAGGGGTACCTACGAGCAGTACTTC
TRBV3-1	few	TRBJ2-1	TRBD2	CASSPGLAGGWEQFF	TGTGCCAGCAGCCCGGGACTAGCGGGAGGATGGGAGCAGTTCTTC
TRBV19	many	TRBJ1-4	.	CASTARGKLFF	TGTGCCAGTACCGCAAGGGGGAAACTGTTTTTT
TRBV7-9	many	TRBJ1-2	.	CASQDSRNYGYTF	TGTGCCAGCCAGGACTCGAGGAACTATGGCTACACCTTC
TRBV7-9	.	TRBJ1-1	TRBD1	CASSLGTGANEAFF	TGTGCCAGCAGCTTAGGGACAGGGGCGAATGAAGCTTTCTTT
TRBV5-1	many	TRBJ2-7	.	CASSPAEASYEQYF	TGCGCCAGCAGCCCCGCGGAGGCATCCTACGAGCAGTACTTC
TRBV27	.	TRBJ1-1	.	CASRGGTEAFF	TGTGCCAGCAGGGGGGGCACTGAAGCTTTCTTT
TRBV7-9	many	TRBJ2-3	TRBD2	CASSASGGVAGQDTQYF	TGTGCCAGCAGCGCCAGTGGGGGGGTAGCGGGACAAGATACGCAGTATTTT
TRBV18	many	TRBJ2-1	TRBD1	CASSRSGQPYNEQFF	TGTGCCAGCTCACGGTCGGGACAGCCCTACAATGAGCAGTTCTTC
TRBV20-1	many	TRBJ1-5	.	CSARDRQLQPQHF	TGCAGTGCTAGGGATCGACAGCTCCAGCCCCAGCATTTT
TRBV4-2	many	TRBJ2-1	TRBD2	CASSARLAGKYNEQFF	TGTGCCAGCAGCGCTCGACTAGCGGGAAAATACAATGAGCAGTTCTTC
TRBV5-1	many	TRBJ2-7	.	CASSLAGVSIRSTEQYF	TGCGCCAGCAGCTTGGCCGGGGTATCTATAAGGTCAACCGAGCAGTACTTC
TRBV9	many	TRBJ2-3	TRBD2	CASSASGSTDTQYF	TGTGCCAGCAGCGCTAGCGGGAGCACAGATACGCAGTATTTT
TRBV29-1	.	TRBJ1-1	.	CSVEVGGAWRRTEAFF	TGCAGCGTTGAAGTTGGGGGGGCATGGCGGAGAACTGAAGCTTTCTTT
TRBV9	many	TRBJ2-3	.	CASSVEMGTQYF	TGTGCCAGCAGCGTAGAGATGGGTACGCAGTATTTT
TRBV10-3	many	TRBJ2-1	TRBD2	CAISESTVLAGEDNEQFF	TGTGCCATCAGTGAGTCGACAGTGCTAGCGGGAGAGGACAATGAGCAGTTCTTC
TRBV5-1	many	TRBJ2-5	TRBD2	CASSPGTRGQETQYF	TGCGCCAGCAGCCCCGGGACTAGGGGGCAAGAGACCCAGTACTTC
TRBV19	many	TRBJ2-1	TRBD2	CASSISGTSGIEQFF	TGTGCCAGTAGTATAAGTGGGACTAGCGGGATTGAGCAGTTCTTC
TRBV7-2	many	TRBJ1-5	.	CASSSIVNSNQPQHF	TGTGCCAGCAGCTCGATCGTCAATAGCAATCAGCCCCAGCATTTT
TRBV5-1	many	TRBJ2-3	.	CASSPPSTDTQYF	TGCGCCAGCAGCCCACCCAGCACAGATACGCAGTATTTT
TRBV18	few	TRBJ2-3	.	CASSPPGPAPPTDTQYF	TGTGCCAGCTCACCACCGGGACCAGCCCCCCCCACAGATACGCAGTATTTT
TRBV6-1	many	TRBJ2-3	TRBD1	CASSGLNPWTGGTQYF	TGTGCCAGCAGTGGGTTGAACCCCTGGACAGGAGGCACGCAGTATTTT
TRBV19	many	TRBJ1-3	.	CASSQLPGTKGNTIYF	TGTGCCAGTAGTCAACTTCCCGGGACGAAAGGAAACACCATATATTTT
TRBV3-1	.	TRBJ2-7	TRBD2	CASSPTVTSGRKTYEQYF	TGTGCCAGCAGCCCGACTGTTACTAGCGGGAGGAAGACCTACGAGCAGTACTTC
TRBV6-2/TRBV6-3	many	TRBJ2-5	TRBD2	CASSRTREETQYF	TGTGCCAGCAGTCGGACTAGGGAAGAGACCCAGTACTTC
TRBV19	many	TRBJ1-2	.	CASSLMAGPKTGYTF	TGTGCCAGTAGTTTAATGGCCGGCCCAAAAACTGGCTACACCTTC
TRBV6-5	many	TRBJ1-3	.	CASSYSWDTGNTIYF	TGTGCCAGCAGTTACTCCTGGGACACCGGAAACACCATATATTTT
TRBV12-5	many	TRBJ2-2	TRBD2	CASGSRTSGSYTGELFF	TGTGCTAGTGGTTCCCGGACTAGCGGCAGTTACACCGGGGAGCTGTTTTTT
TRBV2	few	TRBJ2-1	TRBD2	CASSEGLAGYNEQFF	TGTGCCAGCAGTGAAGGCCTAGCGGGGTACAATGAGCAGTTCTTC
TRBV6-1	many	TRBJ1-6	.	CASSEVWGGGSPLHF	TGTGCCAGCAGTGAAGTTTGGGGGGGTGGTTCACCCCTCCACTTT
TRBV5-1	.	TRBJ2-5	.	CASCPWGQETQYF	TGCGCCAGCTGCCCCTGGGGGCAAGAGACCCAGTACTTC
TRBV5-8	many	TRBJ2-1	TRBD2	CASSLSSGGYNEQFF	TGTGCCAGCAGCTTGAGTAGCGGGGGCTACAATGAGCAGTTCTTC
TRBV20-1	many	TRBJ2-1	TRBD2	CSARDIGTSGSHEQFF	TGCAGTGCTAGAGATATCGGGACTAGCGGGAGTCATGAGCAGTTCTTC
TRBV30	few	TRBJ2-5	.	CAWSVVYQETQYF	TGTGCCTGGAGTGTGGTGTACCAAGAGACCCAGTACTTC
TRBV28	few	TRBJ1-2	TRBD1	CASSLVVRTGSGGYTF	TGTGCCAGCAGTTTAGTAGTCCGGACAGGGTCGGGTGGCTACACCTTC
TRBV5-4	.	TRBJ2-2	.	CASSLAGTTGELFF	TGTGCCAGCAGCTTGGCCGGCACCACCGGGGAGCTGTTTTTT
TRBV9	many	TRBJ1-4	.	CASSSPARRGADKLFF	TGTGCCAGCAGCTCCCCGGCGAGGAGGGGGGCCGATAAACTGTTTTTT
TRBV24-1	many	TRBJ2-1	.	CATSLGSYNEQFF	TGTGCCACCAGCTTGGGGTCTTACAATGAGCAGTTCTTC